The 28 T cell receptor beta chains below all came from one sample that was sequenced in a study of blood T cell repertoires in COVID-19. The data were produced by immunoSEQ multiplex PCR, yet TCRdb's version contains in-frame clones alone and is incomplete. The top ten clones hold over 9.5% of a sample with approximately 210,000 clones, 80% to 90% of them seen once. The sample was PBMCs or T cells enriched from blood (not recorded which). These receptors came from a man aged 35 to 55 who had recovered from COVID-19.

The chain employs TRBV28 and TRBJ2-7; perhaps TRBD1 as D (5 bases). Germline CDR1 is MDHEN and CDR2 is SYDVKM. The CDR3 sequence is 16 residues long. V lost 5 bases to trimming and J lost 5 bases, with 22 bases between them. CDR3 in amino acids: CASSLTPSAGKDEQYF. The CDR3 DNA reads TGTGCCAGCAGTCTAACCCCATCGGCAGGGAAGGACGAGCAGTACTTC.

This chain connects TRBV12-2 to TRBJ2-7; TRBD2 was called by the table and not checked on the DNA. TRBV12-2 is labeled a pseudogene. This CDR3 comprises 15 residues. DNA for the CDR3: TGTGCAAGTCGCTTAAACGGGACTAGCGGCTACGAGCAGTACGTC. Amino acid sequence: CASRLNGTSGYEQYV.

The sample holds a few counts of this clone. The V gene is TRBV9, the J gene TRBJ1-5; D unresolved. Trimming removed 4 bases from V and 5 bases from J, with 10 bases in between. Germline values: CDR1 SGDLS, CDR2 YYNGEE. The length of the CDR3 is 13 residues. CDR3 sequence: CASSPRQDQPQHF. CDR3 bases: TGTGCCAGCAGCCCCAGACAAGATCAGCCCCAGCATTTT.

This clone was detected once. The V gene is TRBV10-1, the J gene TRBJ1-1; D gene unclear. Germline V gene data show CDR1 as WNHNN and CDR2 as SYGVQD (reference sequence). V was shortened by 1 base and J by 4 bases, with 10 bases between the two germline ends. This CDR3 has 14 amino acids. In DNA, the CDR3 is TGCGCCAGCAGTGAGTATCAGGTGGGCACTGAAGCTTTCTTT. It yields the protein CASSEYQVGTEAFF.

The rearrangement uses TRBV7-3 and TRBJ2-1; D gene unclear. V lost 1 base to trimming and J lost 8 bases, with 15 bases between them. Germline CDR1 SGHTA, CDR2 FQGTGA. The CDR3 has 15 residues. The CDR3 nucleotides are TGTGCCAGCAGCTTAATGCCAGGTCCCAACGATGAGCAGTTCTTC. As protein: CASSLMPGPNDEQFF.

The chain uses TRBV5-4 and TRBJ1-4, with TRBD1 identical over 9 bases. Germline CDR1 is SGHNT and CDR2 is YYREEE (reference sequence). There are 15 residues in the CDR3. V dropped 2 bases and J dropped 8; count of bases not matched to a gene: 7. CDR3 DNA sequence: TGTGCCAGCAGCTTAACAGGGGGCGGTGGAGAAAAACTGTTTTTT. Amino acid sequence: CASSLTGGGGEKLFF. Full variable domain (rest looked up from reference TRBV5-4 and TRBJ1-4): ETGVTQSPTHLIKTRGQQVTLRCSSQSGHNTVSWYQQALGQGPQFIFQYYREEENGRGNFPPRFSGLQFPNYSSELNVNALELDDSALYLCASSLTGGGGEKLFFGSGTQLSVL.

The V and J genes are TRBV28 and TRBJ2-3; 9 positions match TRBD1. V lost 8 bases, J lost 1 base, and 4 bases stayed unmatched. This CDR3 has 14 amino acids. Germline-derived CDR1 and CDR2 are MDHEN and SYDVKM. This chain's CDR3 is CASVQGAGTDTQYF. The DNA of the CDR3 is TGTGCCAGCGTACAGGGGGCAGGCACAGATACGCAGTATTTT.

The rearrangement links TRBV7-9 to TRBJ1-2; 8 bases are a match to TRBD1. CDR1 and CDR2 (germline): SEHNR, FQNEAQ (reference sequence). The CDR3 extends over 15 amino acids. J lost 4 bases, V lost 5 bases, and 9 bases had no gene match. CDR3 region: CASSPGAGGLYGYTF. CDR3 nucleotide sequence: TGTGCCAGCAGCCCAGGGGCAGGGGGCCTCTATGGCTACACCTTC.

J is TRBJ2-3 and V is TRBV6-5, with TRBD2 as a possible D gene (5 bases). The length of the CDR3 is 15 residues. The ends were cut back, 4 bases at V and 1 base at J, with 12 bases in the middle. From germline, CDR1 is MNHEY and CDR2 SVGAGI. Here the CDR3 reads CASSSWEMGTDTQYF. The CDR3 DNA is TGTGCCAGCAGTTCTTGGGAGATGGGCACAGATACGCAGTATTTT.

The sample holds one count of this clone. DNA for the CDR3: TGTGCCAGCAGTTTTACCGGGTCCCCCTACAATGAGCAGTTCTTC. Its translation is CASSFTGSPYNEQFF. The chain combines TRBV6-2 or TRBV6-3 with TRBJ2-1; unclear D gene. V was cut by 4 bases and J by 2 bases, with 12 bases left in between. The CDR3 runs to 15 residues. Germline lookup yields CDR1 MNHEY and CDR2 SVGEGT.

This clone turned up a few times. The J gene is TRBJ1-5, the V gene TRBV6-5; perhaps TRBD1 as D (5 bases). Germline assignment: CDR1 MNHEY and CDR2 SVGAGI. Trimming removed 6 bases from V and 6 bases from J, with 9 bases in between. This CDR3 has 12 amino acids. The CDR3 loop is CASRGGGQPQHF. The DNA for the CDR3 is TGTGCCAGCAGAGGCGGGGGTCAGCCCCAGCATTTT.

This clone was seen once. This chain connects TRBV6-5 to TRBJ1-6; no definite D call. Trimming left V 8 bases short and J 9 bases short, with 11 bases between. Germline V gives CDR1 MNHEY, CDR2 SVGAGI. This CDR3 is built from 12 residues. The CDR3 here is CASSQGGSPLHF. The CDR3 nucleotides are TGTGCCAGCTCACAAGGAGGTTCACCCCTCCACTTT.

This chain connects TRBV19 to TRBJ2-2, with 15 bases matching TRBD2. From germline, CDR1 is LNHDA and CDR2 SQIVND (reference sequence). After removal of 9 bases from V and 4 bases from J, the junction contained 6 bases not matched to a gene. The CDR3 loop spans 16 amino acids. CDR3 sequence: CASLGLAGGVTGELFF. The CDR3 DNA follows: TGTGCCAGCCTAGGACTAGCGGGAGGGGTCACCGGGGAGCTGTTTTTT.

The rearrangement links TRBV19 to TRBJ1-2; possibly TRBD1 for D (5 bases). V lost 5 bases, J lost 8 bases, and 18 bases lay in between. Germline V lookup: CDR1 LNHDA, CDR2 SQIVND (reference sequence). The CDR3 runs to 14 residues. In nucleotides, the CDR3 is TGTGCCAGTAGTCCCTTGGGGGAGGCGCAGGGCTACACCTTC. Amino acids: CASSPLGEAQGYTF.

This chain uses TRBV5-4 with TRBJ1-1, with TRBD1 matching 7 bases. With V trimmed by 3 bases and J by 3 bases, 17 bases remained unmatched. This CDR3 comprises 18 residues. The V gene's germline CDR1 is SGHNT and CDR2 YYREEE (reference sequence). The CDR3 protein is CASSSLQYRGFSDTEAFF. The DNA of the CDR3 is TGTGCCAGCAGCTCCCTTCAGTACAGGGGATTTTCGGACACTGAAGCTTTCTTT.

The chain links TRBV6-1 to TRBJ1-6; tentatively, D is TRBD1 (5 bases). This CDR3 contains 14 residues. The ends were cut back, 1 base at V and 10 bases at J, with 11 bases in the middle. From germline, CDR1 is MNHNS and CDR2 SASEGT. CDR3 in amino acids: CASSEVAGPSPLHF. The DNA for the CDR3 is TGTGCCAGCAGTGAAGTCGCGGGACCCTCACCCCTCCACTTT.

The rearrangement links TRBV4-3 to TRBJ1-2, with D perhaps matching TRBD1 (6 bases). Germline lookup yields CDR1 LGHNA and CDR2 YSLEER. Trimming left V 6 bases short and J 4 bases short, with 18 bases between. This CDR3 spans 15 amino acids. This CDR3 is CASSPDRTSLYGYTF. In nucleotides, the CDR3 is TGCGCCAGCAGTCCTGACAGGACATCTCTCTATGGCTACACCTTC.

This chain uses TRBV12-3 or TRBV12-4 with TRBJ1-2, with a weak D call TRBD1 (6 bases). Trimming left V 8 bases short and J 8 bases short, with 12 bases between. This CDR3 has 11 residues. The CDR3 is CASGQGRGYTF. DNA for the CDR3: TGTGCCAGCGGGCAGGGGCGCGGCTACACCTTC.

The sample holds many counts of this clone. The V and J genes are TRBV6-2 or TRBV6-3 and TRBJ2-3; 9 bases map to TRBD1. Trimming at V came to 6 bases and at J to 0 bases, leaving 4 bases not matched to a gene. In germline, CDR1 is MNHEY, CDR2 SVGEGT. The CDR3 spans 15 residues. The CDR3 is CASSPGTGSTDTQYF. In nucleotides, the CDR3 is TGTGCCAGCAGCCCCGGGACAGGGAGCACAGATACGCAGTATTTT.

This clone has a handful of counts. The chain employs TRBV4-2 and TRBJ1-1; 7 bases map to TRBD1. Germline CDR1 reads LGHNA; CDR2 reads YNFKEQ. Germline trimming cut 0 bases from V and 1 base from J; bases unmatched to any gene: 17. The CDR3 is 20 amino acids. The CDR3 here is CASSQDPQIRGQAGNTEAFF. In DNA, the CDR3 is TGTGCCAGCAGCCAAGATCCTCAGATTCGCGGACAGGCCGGGAACACTGAAGCTTTCTTT.

The chain uses TRBV24-1 and TRBJ2-3; 14 bases are shared with TRBD2. This CDR3 has 17 amino acids. V was clipped by 2 bases and J by 10 bases; unmatched bases: 10. Looked up from germline, CDR1 is KGHDR and CDR2 is SFDVKD. The CDR3 sequence: CATSDSGTSGSREAQYF. The CDR3, as DNA: TGTGCCACCAGTGATTCGGGGACTAGCGGGAGTAGAGAGGCGCAGTATTTT.

The chain joins TRBV7-9 to TRBJ2-1; 8 positions agree with TRBD1. The trim removed 5 bases at V and 0 bases at J, leaving 3 bases unmatched. The CDR3 is 15 amino acids. The V gene's germline CDR1 is SEHNR and CDR2 FQNEAQ (reference sequence). The CDR3 is CASSLTGGSYNEQFF. The CDR3, as DNA: TGTGCCAGCAGCCTCACAGGGGGCTCCTACAATGAGCAGTTCTTC.

The V call is TRBV3-1 (or the pseudogene TRBV3-2), the J call TRBJ1-2; D gene unclear. There are 13 residues in the CDR3. The germline CDR1 and CDR2 sequences are LGHDT and YNNKEL (reference sequence). Trimming pared 1 base from V and 6 bases from J, leaving 9 bases between. The CDR3 loop is CASSQGLLDGYTF. As DNA, the CDR3 is TGTGCCAGCAGCCAAGGTCTCCTTGATGGCTACACCTTC.

The chain joins TRBV2 to TRBJ2-1; 7 bases fit TRBD2. J was trimmed by 0 bases and V by 5 bases; bases with no gene match: 7. Germline lookup yields CDR1 SNHLY and CDR2 FYNNEI. This CDR3 region has 16 residues. The DNA of the CDR3 is TGTGCCAGCAGTTTTTTGGGGGGGGACTCCTACAATGAGCAGTTCTTC. Amino acid sequence: CASSFLGGDSYNEQFF.

This chain uses TRBV30 with TRBJ2-3; 9 bases align to TRBD2. The CDR3 runs 18 residues. Germline CDR1 reads GTSNPN; CDR2 reads SVGIG (reference sequence). V shed 2 bases and J 3 bases; nucleotides not matched to a gene: 15. The CDR3 nucleotides are TGTGCCTGGAGTTTAGGCTCTGGCGGGAGGGCTTGGACAGATACGCAGTATTTT. It encodes CAWSLGSGGRAWTDTQYF.

The V and J genes are TRBV9 and TRBJ1-2, with a weak D call TRBD1 (6 bases). CDR3 length equals 14 residues. Trimming took 3 bases from V and 8 from J, leaving 17 bases between them. The V gene's germline CDR1 is SGDLS and CDR2 YYNGEE. The CDR3 is CASSAGGQGRGYTF. CDR3 in DNA: TGTGCCAGCAGCGCGGGGGGCCAGGGCCGAGGCTACACCTTC.

The J gene is TRBJ1-1, the V gene TRBV2; TRBD1 matches at 7 bases. Germline V gene sequence: CDR1 SNHLY, CDR2 FYNNEI. The CDR3 has 14 residues. With V trimmed by 10 bases and J by 1 base, 9 bases remained unmatched. The CDR3 spells CATPWDRRNTEAFF. As DNA, the CDR3 is TGTGCCACCCCTTGGGACAGACGGAACACTGAAGCTTTCTTT.

This chain joins TRBV6-2 or TRBV6-3 and TRBJ2-7, with 8 nucleotides matching TRBD1. CDR3 length: 14 residues. In germline, CDR1 is MNHEY, CDR2 SVGEGT. V gave up 5 bases and J gave up 4 bases; unmatched junction bases: 7. This CDR3 reads CASSRTGSFYEQYV. The CDR3 DNA reads TGTGCCAGCAGTAGGACAGGGAGTTTTTACGAGCAGTACGTC.